This T cell receptor beta chain was identified in a study of TIL therapy for anti-PD-1-resistant metastatic lung cancer. Sequencing used immunoSEQ v3. Some clones are missing from TCRdb's copy, which holds only in-frame ones; the method was immunoSEQ multiplex PCR. The table shows 20,000 or so clones, with around 82% occurring only once. Documented time point: pre-treatment sample, taken before nivolumab and TIL therapy. The CDR3 runs to 12 residues. CDR1 MDHEN and CDR2 SYDVKM come from the germline V gene. V lost 8 bases and J 9 bases, leaving 15 bases between the germline ends. The chain couples TRBV28 to TRBJ2-3, with a tentative D call TRBD2 (6 bases). The sequence was collected from a person between 25 and 79 years old with non-small cell lung cancer. This specimen was blood, taken at baseline. The CDR3, as DNA: TGTGCCAGCGGGGGACTCCCTAGGACGCAGTATTTT. It encodes CASGGLPRTQYF.